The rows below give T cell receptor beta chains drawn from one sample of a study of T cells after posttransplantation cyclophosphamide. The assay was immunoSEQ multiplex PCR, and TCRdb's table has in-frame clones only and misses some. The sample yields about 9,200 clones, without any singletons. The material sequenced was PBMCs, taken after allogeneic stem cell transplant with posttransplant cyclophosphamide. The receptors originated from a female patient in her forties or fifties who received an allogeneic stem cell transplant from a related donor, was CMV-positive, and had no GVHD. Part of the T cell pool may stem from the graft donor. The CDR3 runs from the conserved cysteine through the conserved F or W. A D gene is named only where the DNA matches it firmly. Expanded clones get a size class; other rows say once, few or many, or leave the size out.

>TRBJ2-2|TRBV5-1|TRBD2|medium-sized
CASSLRLAGVAGELFF
TGCGCCAGCAGCTTGCGGCTAGCGGGGGTCGCCGGGGAGCTGTTTTTT
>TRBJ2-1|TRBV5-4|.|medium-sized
CASSLQGRSYNEQFF
TGTGCCAGCAGCTTACAGGGCCGCTCCTACAATGAGCAGTTCTTC
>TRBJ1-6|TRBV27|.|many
CASSWSGQIYNSPLHF
TGTGCCAGCAGTTGGTCTGGACAGATATATAATTCACCCCTCCACTTT
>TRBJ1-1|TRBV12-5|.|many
CASGLVGGRGNTEAFF
TGTGCTAGTGGTTTGGTAGGCGGCAGGGGGAACACTGAAGCTTTCTTT
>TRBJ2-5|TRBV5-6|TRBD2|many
CASTNRVAGIGGETQYF
TGTGCCAGCACTAATAGGGTAGCGGGGATCGGGGGAGAGACCCAGTACTTC
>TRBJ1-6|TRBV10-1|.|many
CASSEGRGGNSPLHF
TGCGCCAGCAGTGAGGGCAGGGGAGGTAATTCACCCCTCCACTTT
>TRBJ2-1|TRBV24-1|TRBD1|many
CATSPGTALYNEQFF
TGTGCCACCAGTCCCGGGACAGCACTTTACAATGAGCAGTTCTTC
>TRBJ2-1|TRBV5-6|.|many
CASRKETEQGNNEQFF
TGTGCCAGCAGAAAGGAGACAGAGCAGGGGAACAATGAGCAGTTCTTC
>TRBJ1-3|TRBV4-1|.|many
CASSPRYREGNTIYF
TGCGCCAGCAGCCCACGGTACAGGGAAGGAAACACCATATATTTT
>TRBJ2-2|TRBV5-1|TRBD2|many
CASSRGAGELFF
TGCGCCAGCAGCCGGGGGGCCGGGGAGCTGTTTTTT
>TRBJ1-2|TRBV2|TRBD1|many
CASSEYKTGYGYTF
TGTGCCAGCAGTGAATACAAGACAGGGTATGGCTACACCTTC
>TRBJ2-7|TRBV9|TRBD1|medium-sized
CASSDGQGLNEQYF
TGTGCCAGCAGCGACGGACAGGGGCTCAACGAGCAGTACTTC
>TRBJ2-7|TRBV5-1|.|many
CASSLGLRAYYEQYF
TGCGCCAGCAGCTTGGGTCTCAGGGCGTACTACGAGCAGTACTTC
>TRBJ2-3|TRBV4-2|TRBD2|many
CASSQTSGGTDTQYF
TGTGCCAGCAGCCAGACTAGCGGGGGCACAGATACGCAGTATTTT
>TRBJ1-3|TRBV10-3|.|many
CAIRDSSGNTIYF
TGTGCCATCAGGGACAGCTCTGGAAACACCATATATTTT
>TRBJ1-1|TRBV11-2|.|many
CASSYPRGPSNTEAFF
TGTGCCAGCAGCTACCCCCGAGGGCCGAGCAACACTGAAGCTTTCTTT
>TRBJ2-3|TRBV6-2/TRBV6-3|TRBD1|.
CASSYWTGGVEDTQYF
TGTGCCAGCAGTTACTGGACAGGGGGCGTTGAAGATACGCAGTATTTT
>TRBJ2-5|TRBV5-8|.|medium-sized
CASSFRGSETQYF
TGTGCCAGCAGCTTCCGGGGTTCAGAGACCCAGTACTTC
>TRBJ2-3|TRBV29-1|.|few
CSGQGGGTDTQYF
TGCAGCGGCCAGGGTGGTGGCACAGATACGCAGTATTTT
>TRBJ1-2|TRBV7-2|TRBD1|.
CASSLVQGVNGYTF
TGTGCCAGCAGCTTAGTCCAGGGGGTTAATGGCTACACCTTC
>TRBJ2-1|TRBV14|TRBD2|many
CASSPSGFPADEQFF
TGTGCCAGTTCCCCTAGCGGCTTCCCTGCGGATGAGCAGTTCTTC
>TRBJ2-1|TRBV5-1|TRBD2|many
CASSLVLTSGDEQFF
TGCGCCAGCAGCTTGGTTCTCACTAGCGGGGACGAGCAGTTCTTC
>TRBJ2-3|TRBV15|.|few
CATSSPDSSSDTQYF
TGTGCCACCAGTTCGCCGGACAGTAGTTCAGATACGCAGTATTTT
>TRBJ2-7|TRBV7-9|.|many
CASSRDNSYEQYF
TGTGCCAGCAGCCGCGACAACTCCTACGAGCAGTACTTC
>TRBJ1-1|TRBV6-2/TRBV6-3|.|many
CASSPVGGTEAFF
TGTGCCAGCAGTCCTGTGGGGGGCACTGAAGCTTTCTTT
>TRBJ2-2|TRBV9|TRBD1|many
CASSGWDSPTGELFF
TGTGCCAGCAGCGGATGGGACAGTCCGACCGGGGAGCTGTTTTTT
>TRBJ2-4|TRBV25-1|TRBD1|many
CASTVSFQDRAPGLAKNIQYF
TGTGCCAGCACCGTGTCCTTTCAGGACAGGGCCCCCGGCCTAGCCAAAAACATTCAGTACTTC
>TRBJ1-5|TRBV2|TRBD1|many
CASSETRDRVVSNQPQHF
TGTGCCAGCAGTGAAACCCGGGACAGGGTGGTGAGCAATCAGCCCCAGCATTTT